Below, 28 T cell receptor beta chains from the same sample are listed, as sequenced in a study of T cells in localized non-small cell lung cancer. Some clones are missing from TCRdb's copy, which holds only in-frame ones; the method was immunoSEQ multiplex PCR. The sample holds under 45,000 clones, roughly four fifths seen once. The sample here was PBMCs, taken before any cancer treatment. These receptor sequences come from a man aged 35 to 70 with stage II lung adenocarcinoma.

This clone was counted a few times. This sequence joins TRBV5-1 and TRBJ1-1; D possibly corresponds to TRBD1 (5 bases). This CDR3 contains 14 residues. Germline assignment: CDR1 SGHRS and CDR2 YFSETQ. The V end was cut by 7 bases, the J end by 0 bases, with 13 bases between. DNA for the CDR3: TGCGCCAGCTCCCAGGGTTTTATGAACACTGAAGCTTTCTTT. Translation: CASSQGFMNTEAFF.

The chain uses TRBV4-1 and TRBJ2-5; no definite D call. Trimming pared 1 base from V and 5 bases from J, leaving 17 bases between. The CDR3 covers 16 residues. Germline CDR1 is MGHRA and CDR2 is YSYEKL. The CDR3 DNA reads as TGCGCCAGCAGCCAAGGACCACCTCCGAGCCTGGAGACCCAGTACTTC. Amino acids: CASSQGPPPSLETQYF.

J is TRBJ2-6 and V is TRBV30; no clear D. V lost 5 bases and J 2 bases, leaving 7 bases between the germline ends. Germline CDR1 is GTSNPN and CDR2 is SVGIG (reference sequence). The CDR3 extends over 13 amino acids. CDR3 sequence reads: CAWRSTGANVLTF. In DNA, the CDR3 is TGTGCCTGGCGGAGTACTGGGGCCAACGTCCTGACTTTC.

This rearrangement joins TRBV6-5 to TRBJ2-1; 10 bases are shared with TRBD1. The CDR3 covers 15 residues. Trimming took 6 bases from V and 0 from J; bases not matched to a gene: 2. The V gene's germline CDR1 is MNHEY and CDR2 SVGAGI. The CDR3 DNA reads TGTGCCAGCAGCCGGACAGGGGGCTCCTACAATGAGCAGTTCTTC. Translating it yields CASSRTGGSYNEQFF.

The chain employs TRBV6-5 and TRBJ2-7, with 9 bases matching TRBD1. Germline trimming cut 6 bases from V and 2 bases from J; bases unmatched to any gene: 5. There are 14 residues in the CDR3. Germline V lookup: CDR1 MNHEY, CDR2 SVGAGI. The CDR3 region has the DNA TGTGCCAGCAGCCTGGGACAGGGTCCCTACGAGCAGTACTTC. It yields the protein CASSLGQGPYEQYF.

The rearrangement joins TRBV18 to TRBJ1-1; 7 bases are shared with TRBD1. J lost 4 bases, V lost 0 bases, and 8 bases had no gene match. The CDR3 is 16 amino acids. Germline loops: CDR1 KGHSH, CDR2 LQKENI. In nucleotides, the CDR3 is TGTGCCAGCTCACCACCCCGAACAGGGGCGGGCACTGAAGCTTTCTTT. Its protein product is CASSPPRTGAGTEAFF.

Within the sample, this clone is medium-sized. This chain connects TRBV11-3 to TRBJ1-1; tentatively, D is TRBD1 (5 bases). The V end was cut by 5 bases, the J end by 7 bases, with 11 bases between. The CDR3 loop spans 12 amino acids. CDR1 is SGHNT and CDR2 is YENEEA in the germline V gene. In nucleotides, the CDR3 is TGTGCCAGCAGCGGCTGGGACGGTGAAGCTTTCTTT. It codes for CASSGWDGEAFF.

In this sample, this clone turned up a few times. The chain employs TRBV6-1 and TRBJ2-1; 10 bases agree with TRBD2. The V gene end was trimmed by 1 base and the J gene end by 4 bases; junction bases not matched to a gene: 4. The CDR3 extends over 16 amino acids. The germline CDR1 and CDR2 sequences are MNHNS and SASEGT. This CDR3 reads CASSEESSGRYNEQFF. Written as DNA, the CDR3 is TGTGCCAGCAGTGAAGAGTCTAGCGGGAGATACAATGAGCAGTTCTTC.

The J gene is TRBJ1-6, the V gene TRBV9, with D maybe TRBD1 (5 bases). Germline V lookup: CDR1 SGDLS, CDR2 YYNGEE. V lost 3 bases, J lost 6 bases, and 10 bases lay in between. The CDR3 contains 14 residues. The CDR3 DNA sequence: TGTGCCAGCAGCGCTACAGGATTTAATTCACCCCTCCACTTT. It specifies CASSATGFNSPLHF. The full variable domain, with the rest looked up from reference TRBV9 and TRBJ1-6, is DSGVTQTPKHLITATGQRVTLRCSPRSGDLSVYWYQQSLDQGLQFLIQYYNGEERAKGNILERFSAQQFPDLHSELNLSSLELGDSALYFCASSATGFNSPLHFGNGTRLTVT.

The chain uses TRBV7-9 and TRBJ2-4; 9 bases map to TRBD2. With V trimmed by 5 bases and J by 8 bases, 7 bases remained unmatched. In germline, CDR1 is SEHNR, CDR2 FQNEAQ (reference sequence). The CDR3 is made up of 14 amino acids. This CDR3 is CASSDGLARDIQYF. As DNA, the CDR3 is TGTGCCAGCAGCGACGGACTAGCGAGGGACATTCAGTACTTC.

Relative to its sample, this clone is medium-sized. J is TRBJ2-6 and V is TRBV19, with D unresolved. V was clipped by 7 bases and J by 0 bases, with 7 bases between them. Germline CDR1 LNHDA, CDR2 SQIVND (reference sequence). This CDR3 contains 14 residues. The CDR3 coding sequence is TGTGCCAGTAACGAAGACTCTGGGGCCAACGTCCTGACTTTC. Residues: CASNEDSGANVLTF.

This clone was counted a single time. The chain links TRBV30 to TRBJ2-3; 11 nucleotides match TRBD2. Trimming at V came to 3 bases and at J to 0 bases, leaving 11 bases not matched to a gene. Per the germline V gene, CDR1 is GTSNPN and CDR2 is SVGIG (reference sequence). The CDR3 is 18 residues long. CDR3 amino acids: CAWSRPLLAGASTDTQYF. As DNA, the CDR3 is TGTGCCTGGAGCCGACCTCTACTAGCGGGGGCTAGCACAGATACGCAGTATTTT.

The V and J genes are TRBV6-6 and TRBJ2-2, with D perhaps TRBD1 (6 bases). The germline CDR1 and CDR2 sequences are MNHNY and SVGAGI (reference sequence). The CDR3 is 15 residues long. Trimming pared 4 bases from V and 0 bases from J, leaving 9 bases between. The CDR3 coding sequence is TGTGCCAGCAGTTTACAGGGCCCGAACACCGGGGAGCTGTTTTTT. This gives the protein CASSLQGPNTGELFF.

The chain recombines TRBV18 with TRBJ1-4, with 9 bases lining up with TRBD1. This CDR3 comprises 15 residues. Per germline, CDR1 KGHSH and CDR2 LQKENI. Unmatched junction bases numbered 3, after V lost 2 bases and J lost 5 bases. This CDR3 reads CASSPTGTGNEKLFF. Here the CDR3 DNA reads TGTGCCAGCTCACCAACCGGGACAGGGAATGAAAAACTGTTTTTT.

This chain uses TRBV6-5 with TRBJ1-1, with 12 bases matching TRBD1. Trimming removed 4 bases from V and 5 bases from J; junction bases left unmatched: 5. This CDR3 contains 15 residues. Germline CDR1 and CDR2: MNHEY and SVGAGI. CDR3 region: CASSSGTGGWTEAFF. As DNA, the CDR3 is TGTGCCAGCAGTTCAGGGACAGGGGGCTGGACTGAAGCTTTCTTT.

This chain links TRBV7-9 with TRBJ2-1; a weak D match, TRBD1 (6 bases). The CDR3 runs to 15 residues. V shed 3 bases and J shed 2 bases, with 11 bases lying between them. Germline V CDR1 and CDR2: SEHNR, FQNEAQ (reference sequence). The CDR3 DNA reads as TGTGCCAGCAGCTTGACAGGTAGTACCTACAATGAGCAGTTCTTC. Translating it yields CASSLTGSTYNEQFF.

In DNA, the CDR3 is TGTGCCAGCAGACAGAGGGAGACCCAGTACTTC. Translated, it gives CASRQRETQYF. V usage is TRBV28 and J usage is TRBJ2-5; D remains ambiguous. CDR1 is MDHEN and CDR2 is SYDVKM in the germline V gene. The CDR3 runs to 11 residues. V lost 6 bases to trimming and J lost 5 bases, with 7 bases between them. Full variable domain (rest looked up from reference TRBV28 and TRBJ2-5): DVKVTQSSRYLVKRTGEKVFLECVQDMDHENMFWYRQDPGLGLRLIYFSYDVKMKEKGDIPEGYSVSREKKERFSLILESASTNQTSMYLCASRQRETQYFGPGTRLLVL.

This chain connects TRBV28 to TRBJ2-5; 10 bases align to TRBD1. The junction had 11 bases not matched to a gene; V was cut back by 6 bases and J by 7 bases. This CDR3 region has 15 residues. Per germline, CDR1 MDHEN and CDR2 SYDVKM. CDR3 sequence reads: CASRAPGQGLGTQYF. In DNA form, the CDR3 reads TGTGCCAGCAGGGCACCGGGACAGGGGTTGGGGACCCAGTACTTC.

The chain uses TRBV5-6 and TRBJ2-1; D gene unclear. The length of the CDR3 is 12 residues. V was trimmed by 3 bases and J by 10 bases, leaving 11 bases between them. Germline V gene data show CDR1 as SGHDT and CDR2 as YYEEEE. This chain's CDR3 is CASSWLMGEQFF. DNA of the CDR3: TGTGCCAGCAGCTGGCTTATGGGCGAGCAGTTCTTC. The full variable domain, completed using reference TRBV5-6 and TRBJ2-1, is DAGVTQSPTHLIKTRGQQVTLRCSPKSGHDTVSWYQQALGQGPQFIFQYYEEEERQRGNFPDRFSGHQFPNYSSELNVNALLLGDSALYLCASSWLMGEQFFGPGTRLTVL.

The chain is built from TRBV28 and TRBJ1-6; no reliable D call. Germline assignment: CDR1 MDHEN and CDR2 SYDVKM. Trimming cost V 2 bases and J 7 bases, with 3 bases left between them. This CDR3 is built from 12 residues. The CDR3 DNA sequence: TGTGCCAGCAGTTTAGTGAATTCACCCCTCCACTTT. Its translation: CASSLVNSPLHF.

The chain joins TRBV4-2 to TRBJ2-6; weak D call: TRBD1 (6 bases). CDR1 and CDR2 (germline): LGHNA, YNFKEQ. The ends were cut back, 1 base at V and 4 bases at J, with 11 bases in the middle. CDR3 length equals 16 residues. CDR3 in DNA: TGTGCCAGCAGCCAAGGCAGGGGACCAGGGGCCAACGTCCTGACTTTC. Its protein product is CASSQGRGPGANVLTF.

CDR3 loop: CASSVGQSLYGYTF. The CDR3, as DNA: TGTGCCAGCAGCGTGGGACAGTCGCTTTATGGCTACACCTTC. The chain is built from TRBV5-6 and TRBJ1-2; 7 positions agree with TRBD1. Germline CDR1 SGHDT, CDR2 YYEEEE. After removal of 4 bases from V and 5 bases from J, the junction contained 8 bases not matched to a gene. This CDR3 has 14 residues.

J is TRBJ2-7 and V is TRBV7-3; no clear D. The germline V gene has CDR1 SGHTA and CDR2 FQGTGA. With 5 bases removed from V and 1 base from J, the gap between germline ends came to 6 bases. The CDR3 has 12 amino acids. The CDR3 coding sequence is TGTGCCAGCAGCCAATATTCCTACGAGCAGTACTTC. It translates to CASSQYSYEQYF.

The genes are TRBV7-3 and TRBJ2-7; no definite D call. Germline assignment: CDR1 SGHTA and CDR2 FQGTGA. Trimming cost V 5 bases and J 6 bases, with 17 bases left between them. This CDR3 comprises 14 residues. The CDR3 loop is CASSPTTSSGEQYF. CDR3 DNA: TGTGCCAGCAGCCCTACGACTTCCTCAGGCGAGCAGTACTTC.

This CDR3 is CASSLGRAQYF. The CDR3 region has the DNA TGTGCCAGCAGCTTAGGTAGGGCGCAGTATTTT. V and J are TRBV11-2 and TRBJ2-3; D gene unclear. The CDR3 covers 11 residues. CDR1 is SGHAT, CDR2 FQNNGV, per germline. V shed 1 base and J shed 10 bases, with 6 bases lying between them.

The rearrangement links TRBV9 to TRBJ2-2, with 8 bases identical to TRBD1. CDR3 length: 17 amino acids. The junction had 13 bases not matched to a gene; V was cut back by 3 bases and J by 6 bases. Germline V CDR1 and CDR2: SGDLS, YYNGEE. The CDR3 loop is CASSDPLQGAYSGELFF. CDR3 coding DNA: TGTGCCAGCAGCGATCCATTGCAGGGGGCTTACTCCGGGGAGCTGTTTTTT.

The gene calls are TRBV15 and TRBJ1-4; the D is unclear. Trimming left V 5 bases short and J 5 bases short, with 21 bases between. The CDR3 consists of 17 residues. Germline CDR1 is LNHNV and CDR2 is YYDKDF (reference sequence). CDR3 region: CATSSPGPSGRNEKLFF. CDR3 nucleotides: TGTGCCACCAGCTCCCCCGGGCCCTCGGGTCGGAATGAAAAACTGTTTTTT.

V gene TRBV18 combines with J gene TRBJ2-5; D not certain. The CDR3 sequence is 15 residues long. Germline V lookup: CDR1 KGHSH, CDR2 LQKENI. Trimming left V 3 bases short and J 2 bases short, with 13 bases between. The CDR3 loop is CASSPLLKAQETQYF. DNA of the CDR3: TGTGCCAGCTCACCCCTCCTTAAGGCTCAAGAGACCCAGTACTTC.